This T cell receptor (beta chain) was obtained from a study of CD8 T cells in Susac syndrome. Overall study: When their blood was taken, patients with Susac syndrome were therapy-naive, taking corticosteroids, or taking intravenous immunoglobulin alone.

RNA amounts of about 0.45 to 1 ug underwent reverse transcription with random hexamers. It was immunoSEQ multiplex PCR that amplified TCR beta CDR3 across 54 Vbeta and 13 Jbeta. TCRdb re-analysed the immunoSEQ multiplex PCR reads in MiXCR, keeping a single row per CDR3 protein. The table includes around 110,000 distinct CDR3 sequences, 96% detected once. The CDR3 has 13 amino acids. Deletions cut 2 bases from V and 5 bases from J, with 10 bases between. Germline CDR1 is SGHRS and CDR2 is YFSETQ. Sample: CD4+ T cells from PBMCs. This receptor was identified in a human donor with Susac syndrome. J is TRBJ1-1 and V is TRBV5-1; a possible D gene is TRBD1 (5 bases). The CDR3 region is CASSLAGRTEAFF. CDR3 DNA sequence: TGCGCCAGCAGCTTAGCGGGGCGGACTGAAGCTTTCTTT.